This T cell receptor (beta chain) was documented in a study of cytomegalovirus exposure and HLA in healthy donors. With 60 Vbeta and 13 Jbeta primers, the PCR was carried out. The table came from immunoSEQ multiplex PCR; TCRdb's copy has only in-frame clones and leaves some out. The sample contains fewer than 130,000 clones, roughly 78% of which appear only once. This receptor was taken from a middle-aged woman in good health and CMV-seronegative. Sequencing was carried out using PBMCs.

The CDR3 DNA reads TGTGCCAGCAGCCTCGTCCGGACTAGCACAGATACGCAGTATTTT. Translating gives CASSLVRTSTDTQYF. This chain connects TRBV6-6 to TRBJ2-3; tentatively, D is TRBD2 (5 bases). CDR1 and CDR2 from the germline V gene are MNHNY and SVGAGI (reference sequence). The CDR3 has 15 residues. With 6 bases removed from V and 0 bases from J, the gap between germline ends came to 13 bases.